This T cell receptor (beta chain) was captured in a study of T cell responses to AZD1222 COVID-19 vaccine. On this clone itself: The antigen remains unidentified.

Study-wide points: Unmutated regions of variants are reportedly targeted by nearly half of spike-specific TCRs. Compared with day 0, the breadth and depth of the Spike-specific TCR repertoire rose significantly after two doses of AZD1222.

The germline V and J ends were trimmed by 1 base and 4 bases, with 13 bases remaining between them. Germline CDR1 reads MDHEN; CDR2 reads SYDVKM. This CDR3 has 16 residues. Repertoires were generated with immunoSEQ multiplex PCR, while TCRdb's copy carries only in-frame clones and drops some. This repertoire shows 60,000 to 65,000 clones, approximately 80% found once; its top ten account for over 12%. The sequences come from peripheral blood, collected on day 0 of AZD1222 vaccination. The source of this sequence is an adult in good health. This chain connects TRBV28 to TRBJ1-4; D might be TRBD1 (5 bases). This chain's CDR3 is CASSLSGVTGNEKLFF. For the CDR3, the DNA is TGTGCCAGCAGTTTATCGGGGGTTACGGGTAATGAAAAACTGTTTTTT.